This is a list of T cell receptor beta chains from one sample in a study of vaccination and CD4 T cells after COVID-19. Their target antigens are unknown. MiXCR, run by TCRdb on the PCR reads, gives a single entry per CDR3 protein. The sample lists fewer than 15,000 distinct CDR3 sequences; over 25% were seen once. Material for sequencing was cultured CD4+ T cells from blood. All receptors come from a human donor with COVID-19. The CDR3 runs from the conserved cysteine through the conserved F or W.

TRBV12-3/TRBV12-4	CASSLQGRYNSPLHF
TRBV4-3	CASSQGAGTANEKLFF
TRBV6-1	CAAKSGYNSPLHF
TRBV19	CASSIGGAPEQPQHF
TRBV10-3	CAVQGQRELFF
TRBV7-2	CASSSDMDRINQPQHF
TRBV19	CASSIDPRANYGYTF
TRBV12-3/TRBV12-4	CASSTWTPYTEAFF
TRBV2	CASNRESTDTQYF
TRBV6-5	CASSYPFSQVSYEQYF
TRBV20-1	CSARRGGSYNEQFF
TRBV6-1	CATLPSGYSGANVLTF
TRBV28	CASSGALPSSYEQYF
TRBV10-3	CAISGLKTEGNEQFF
TRBV25-1	CASSAGDGHNYGYTF
TRBV12-5	CASGLAQQGSYTF
TRBV6-1	CASRGDSSYGYTF
TRBV6-2/TRBV6-3	CASSRPPGTGASPLHF
TRBV27	CASSMAGGVGTGELFF
TRBV7-8	CASSPRDHSGNTIYF
TRBV6-2/TRBV6-3	CASSYGAGLRNQPQHF
TRBV6-1	CASWDINEAFF
TRBV6-2/TRBV6-3	CASRQGGSNQPQHF
TRBV6-1	CASSTTGRTQYF
TRBV5-6	CASSPTGQLSGANVLTF
TRBV6-1	CASSASGGANEKLFF
TRBV20-1	CSARDPGRNTEAFF
TRBV6-5	CASSSIRRTRNSPLHF
TRBV9	CASSVVLAGEEQFF
TRBV10-3	CAIRGAATDTQYF
TRBV27	CASSLSRDRALLNIQYF
TRBV2	CASLGDGHTEAFF
TRBV6-1	CASRALAGGQETQYF
TRBV6-5	CASSFARRGEVRVYEQYF
TRBV11-2	CASSLGRRGETQYF
TRBV6-2/TRBV6-3	CASDSGPDEQYF
TRBV29-1	CSVGQGTYEQYF
TRBV2	CASSEEGQGSPLHF
TRBV11-2	CASSLDRARPNEKLFF
TRBV5-1	CASSLIRPNTGELFF
TRBV20-1	CSARPLRGNTEAFF